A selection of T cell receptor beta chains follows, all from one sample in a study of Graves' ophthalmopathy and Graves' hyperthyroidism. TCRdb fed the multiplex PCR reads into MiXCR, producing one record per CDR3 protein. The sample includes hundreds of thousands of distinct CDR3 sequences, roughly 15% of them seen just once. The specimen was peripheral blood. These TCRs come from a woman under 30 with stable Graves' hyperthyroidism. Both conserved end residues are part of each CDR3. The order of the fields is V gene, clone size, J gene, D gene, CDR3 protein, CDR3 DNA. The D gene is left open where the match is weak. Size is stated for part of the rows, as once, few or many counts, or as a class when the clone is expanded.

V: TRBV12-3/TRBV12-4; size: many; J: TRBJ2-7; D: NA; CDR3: CASSSDGWGSEQYF; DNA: TGTGCCAGCAGCTCGGACGGATGGGGCTCCGAGCAGTACTTC
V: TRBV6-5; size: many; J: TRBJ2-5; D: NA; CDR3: CASSWEGGIQETQYF; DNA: TGTGCCAGCAGTTGGGAGGGGGGGATACAAGAGACCCAGTACTTC
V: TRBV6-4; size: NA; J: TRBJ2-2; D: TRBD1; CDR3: CASSPLTGGPSRRGNTGELFF; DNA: TGTGCCAGCAGTCCTTTGACAGGGGGCCCATCTCGTCGGGGAAACACCGGGGAGCTGTTTTTT
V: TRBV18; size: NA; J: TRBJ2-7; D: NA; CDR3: CASSPKYEQDF; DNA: TGTGCCAGCTCACCGAAATACGAGCAGGACTTC
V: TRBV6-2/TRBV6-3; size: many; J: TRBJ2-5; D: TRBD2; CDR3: CASSYRGPSGGPEETQYF; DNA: TGTGCCAGCTCCTACAGAGGTCCTAGCGGGGGGCCGGAAGAGACCCAGTACTTC
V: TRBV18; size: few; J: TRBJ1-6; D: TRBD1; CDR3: CASSADRVNSPLHF; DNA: TGTGCCAGCTCGGCGGACAGGGTCAATTCACCCCTCCACTTT
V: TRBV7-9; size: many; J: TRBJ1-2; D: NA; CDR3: CASSSPQGPYYGYTF; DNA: TGTGCCAGCAGCTCACCACAGGGACCCTACTATGGCTACACCTTC
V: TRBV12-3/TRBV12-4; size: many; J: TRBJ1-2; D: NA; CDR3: CASSFGALLGYTF; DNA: TGTGCCAGCAGTTTTGGGGCGCTGTTGGGCTACACCTTC
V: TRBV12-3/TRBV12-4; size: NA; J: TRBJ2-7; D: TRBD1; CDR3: CASSLAPDDREQYF; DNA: TGTGCCAGCAGTTTAGCCCCCGATGACAGGGAACAGTACTTC
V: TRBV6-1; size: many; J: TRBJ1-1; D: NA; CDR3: CASSGNGGGNTEAFF; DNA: TGTGCCAGCAGTGGAAACGGCGGCGGGAACACTGAAGCTTTCTTT
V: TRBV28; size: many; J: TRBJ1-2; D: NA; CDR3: CASGDLGYGYTF; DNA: TGTGCCAGCGGGGACCTGGGCTATGGCTACACCTTC
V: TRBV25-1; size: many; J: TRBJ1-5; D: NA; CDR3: CASSWGPGDQPQHF; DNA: TGTGCCAGCTCGTGGGGGCCGGGGGATCAGCCCCAGCATTTT
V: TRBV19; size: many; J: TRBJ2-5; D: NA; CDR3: CASSIWGQQETQYF; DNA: TGTGCCAGTAGTATATGGGGACAACAAGAGACCCAGTACTTC
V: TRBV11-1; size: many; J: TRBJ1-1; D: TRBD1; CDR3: CASSAGTGEMNTEAFF; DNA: TGTGCCAGCAGCGCCGGGACAGGGGAGATGAACACTGAAGCTTTCTTT
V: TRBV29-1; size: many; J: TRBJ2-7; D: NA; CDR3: CSVVPSTRTYEQYF; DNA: TGCAGCGTTGTCCCCTCGACACGAACCTACGAGCAGTACTTC
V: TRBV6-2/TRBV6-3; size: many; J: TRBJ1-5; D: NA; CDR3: CASSRPGGGNQPQHF; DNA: TGTGCCAGCAGCCGTCCAGGAGGCGGCAATCAGCCCCAGCATTTT
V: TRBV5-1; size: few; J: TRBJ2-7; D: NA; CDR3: CASSATTLQLSYEQYF; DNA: TGCGCCAGCAGCGCGACTACCTTACAACTGAGCTACGAGCAGTACTTC
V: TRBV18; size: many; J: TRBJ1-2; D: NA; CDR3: CASSPQGKGYTF; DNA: TGTGCCAGCTCACCACAGGGTAAAGGCTACACCTTC
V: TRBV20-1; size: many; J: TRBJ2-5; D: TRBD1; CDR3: CSAKPRGPETQYF; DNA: TGCAGTGCTAAACCTAGGGGGCCAGAGACCCAGTACTTC
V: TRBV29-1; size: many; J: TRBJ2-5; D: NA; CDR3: CSVASGGQETQYF; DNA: TGCAGCGTCGCCTCAGGGGGGCAAGAGACCCAGTACTTC
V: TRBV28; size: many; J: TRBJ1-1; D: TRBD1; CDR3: CASSYRQGGGAFF; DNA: TGTGCCAGCAGTTACCGACAGGGCGGCGGAGCTTTCTTT
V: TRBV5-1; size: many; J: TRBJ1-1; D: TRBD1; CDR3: CASSYQGVNTEAFF; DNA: TGCGCCAGCAGCTACCAGGGGGTGAACACTGAAGCTTTCTTT
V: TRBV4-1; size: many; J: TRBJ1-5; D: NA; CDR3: CASSPRTARGSNQPQHF; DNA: TGCGCCAGCAGCCCCCGGACAGCTCGCGGAAGCAATCAGCCCCAGCATTTT
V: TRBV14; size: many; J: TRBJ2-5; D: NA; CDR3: CASSQVTSVATQYF; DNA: TGTGCCAGCAGCCAAGTAACCTCCGTAGCGACCCAGTACTTC
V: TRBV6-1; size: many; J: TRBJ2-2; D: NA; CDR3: CASSGRRGLGTGELFF; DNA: TGTGCCAGCAGCGGACGCAGGGGCCTGGGCACCGGGGAGCTGTTTTTT
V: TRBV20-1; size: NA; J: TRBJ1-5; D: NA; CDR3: CSARDRINQPQHF; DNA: TGCAGTGCTAGAGATCGTATCAATCAGCCCCAGCATTTT
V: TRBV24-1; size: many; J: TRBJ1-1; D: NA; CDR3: CATRAPGHTEAFF; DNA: TGTGCCACCAGGGCCCCCGGGCACACTGAAGCTTTCTTT
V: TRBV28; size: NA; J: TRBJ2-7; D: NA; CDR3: CASSLSGPLREQYF; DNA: TGTGCCAGCAGTCTGTCGGGTCCTCTCAGGGAGCAGTACTTC
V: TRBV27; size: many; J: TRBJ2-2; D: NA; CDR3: CASSLVRTGELFF; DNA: TGTGCCAGCAGTTTAGTGAGGACCGGGGAGCTGTTTTTT
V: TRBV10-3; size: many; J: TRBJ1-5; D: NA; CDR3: CAAGPSQGNQPQHF; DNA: TGTGCCGCGGGGCCGTCACAGGGAAATCAGCCCCAGCATTTT
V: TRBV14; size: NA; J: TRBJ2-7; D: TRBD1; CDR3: CASSQVQGVLDEQYF; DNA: TGTGCCAGCAGCCAGGTACAGGGGGTCTTGGACGAGCAGTACTTC
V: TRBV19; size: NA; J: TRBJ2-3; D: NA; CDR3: CASSIGPSYSSTDTQYF; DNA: TGTGCCAGTAGTATAGGGCCCAGCTACTCTAGCACAGATACGCAGTATTTT
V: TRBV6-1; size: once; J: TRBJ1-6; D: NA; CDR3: CASSQNVLNRRSPLHF; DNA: TGTGCCAGCAGCCAAAACGTCCTAAATAGAAGGTCACCCCTCCACTTT
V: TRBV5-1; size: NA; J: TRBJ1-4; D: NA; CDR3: CASSPSPVGAGEKLFF; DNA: TGCGCCAGCAGCCCCTCTCCCGTTGGGGCGGGAGAAAAACTGTTTTTT
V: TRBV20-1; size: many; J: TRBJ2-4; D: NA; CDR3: CSARDRGGGHIQYF; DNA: TGCAGTGCTAGAGATAGGGGGGGAGGTCACATTCAGTACTTC
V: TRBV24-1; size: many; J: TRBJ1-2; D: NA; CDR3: CATSTLRGGYTF; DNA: TGTGCCACCAGTACTCTCAGGGGAGGCTACACCTTC
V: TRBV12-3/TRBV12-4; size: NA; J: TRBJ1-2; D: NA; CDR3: CASSFQAKNYGYTF; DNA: TGTGCCAGCAGTTTCCAGGCTAAAAACTATGGCTACACCTTC
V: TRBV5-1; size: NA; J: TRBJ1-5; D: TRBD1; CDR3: CASSLGGTGVNQPQHF; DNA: TGCGCCAGCAGCTTGGGCGGGACAGGGGTCAATCAGCCCCAGCATTTT
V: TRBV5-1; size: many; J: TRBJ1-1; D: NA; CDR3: CASSPGISNTEAFF; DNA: TGCGCCAGCAGCCCGGGGATTTCGAACACTGAAGCTTTCTTT
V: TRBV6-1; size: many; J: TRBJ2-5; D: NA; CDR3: CASSEGGTQETQYF; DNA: TGTGCCAGCAGTGAAGGTGGGACCCAAGAGACCCAGTACTTC
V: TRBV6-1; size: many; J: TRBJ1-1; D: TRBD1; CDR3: CASIDRVDTEAFF; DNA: TGTGCCAGCATTGACAGGGTCGACACTGAAGCTTTCTTT
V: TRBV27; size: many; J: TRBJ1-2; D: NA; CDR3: CASSWTRANYGYTF; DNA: TGTGCCAGCAGTTGGACAAGAGCTAACTATGGCTACACCTTC
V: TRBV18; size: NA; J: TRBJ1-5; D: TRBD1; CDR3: CASSPNRGLNQPQHF; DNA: TGTGCCAGCTCACCAAACAGGGGCCTTAATCAGCCCCAGCATTTT
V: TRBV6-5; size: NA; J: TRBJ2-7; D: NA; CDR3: CASSYLLTSSLRYF; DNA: TGTGCCAGCAGTTACCTCCTTACTAGTTCGCTTCGATACTTC
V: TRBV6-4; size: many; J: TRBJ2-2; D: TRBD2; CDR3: CASRTTSGGVNTGELFF; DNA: TGTGCCAGCAGGACGACTAGCGGGGGAGTAAACACCGGGGAGCTGTTTTTT
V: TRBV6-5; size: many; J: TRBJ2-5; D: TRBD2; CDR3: CASSYSKRGGETQYF; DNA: TGTGCCAGCAGTTACTCGAAGCGGGGGGGGGAGACCCAGTACTTC